The following is a TCR beta chain sequence with its context. This sample was included in a study of OX40 agonist ivuxolimab in advanced cancers. Measured with immunoSEQ multiplex PCR; TCRdb has only the in-frame clones, and not every one. The sample has more than 65,000 clones; roughly 80% are singletons. Germline assignment: CDR1 SGHAT and CDR2 FQNNGV. The CDR3 runs 19 residues. V was clipped by 3 bases and J by 1 base; unmatched bases: 12. This chain joins TRBV11-2 and TRBJ1-3, with 10 bases aligning to TRBD1. This sample comprised CD4+ or CD8+ T cells sorted from blood, obtained in a trial of the OX40 agonist ivuxolimab. The receptor's source is an adult with an advanced solid tumor such as melanoma, head and neck, liver or kidney cancer. The CDR3 coding sequence is TGTGCCAGCAGCTTTTGGCCGGGGACAGGGGATAAGTCTGGAAACACCATATATTTT. Translating it yields CASSFWPGTGDKSGNTIYF. Using reference TRBV11-2 and TRBJ1-3 for the parts outside the CDR3, the full variable domain is EAGVAQSPRYKIIEKRQSVAFWCNPISGHATLYWYQQILGQGPKLLIQFQNNGVVDDSQLPKDRFSAERLKGVDSTLKIQPAKLEDSAVYLCASSFWPGTGDKSGNTIYFGEGSWLTVV.